A selection of T cell receptor beta chains follows, all from one sample in a study of T-cell reconstitution after alpha-beta-depleted transplantation in children. MiXCR, applied by TCRdb to the PCR reads, yields one record per CDR3 protein. The sample includes about 500,000 distinct CDR3 sequences, 30% to 35% of them seen just once. The sample consisted of PBMCs from the stem cell graft donor, taken from the stem cell graft. The receptor source for this set is a human donor who donated a stem cell graft to a child with aplastic anemia. Both conserved end residues are part of each CDR3. Fields, in order: V gene, D gene, clone size, J gene, CDR3 length, CDR3 DNA, CDR3 protein. D genes are given only for firm matches. The size entry is marked missing in some rows and otherwise reads once, few, many or a size class.

TRBV28	-	-	TRBJ2-7	13	TGTGCCAGCAGTTTAATAAACCCCAGCGAGCAGTACTTC	CASSLINPSEQYF
TRBV20-1	TRBD2	-	TRBJ2-1	14	TGCAGTGCTTCACGGACTAGTCCCGTTAATGAGCAGTTCTTC	CSASRTSPVNEQFF
TRBV24-1	-	few	TRBJ1-5	14	TGTGCCACCAGTGATCCCAATAGCAATCAGCCCCAGCATTTT	CATSDPNSNQPQHF
TRBV6-5	-	few	TRBJ1-1	13	TGTGCCAGCAGTTACTCAACAGACACTGAAGCTTTCTTT	CASSYSTDTEAFF
TRBV20-1	-	-	TRBJ2-7	13	TGCAGTGCTAGAGGGCGGGTCGCCTACGAGCAGTACTTC	CSARGRVAYEQYF
TRBV11-2	-	once	TRBJ1-1	14	TGTGCCAGCAGGCCGACAGTAGCGAACACTGAAGCTTTCTTT	CASRPTVANTEAFF
TRBV7-2	TRBD1	-	TRBJ1-1	14	TGTGCCAGCAGCTCATACAGGGGAGAGACTGAAGCTTTCTTT	CASSSYRGETEAFF
TRBV5-1	-	-	TRBJ2-1	15	TGCGCCAGCAGCACACTTCCGAGGGATGACAATGAGCAGTTCTTC	CASSTLPRDDNEQFF
TRBV6-2/TRBV6-3	TRBD2	few	TRBJ2-5	13	TGTGCCAGCAGCCAGCGGGGGCAAGAGACCCAGTACTTC	CASSQRGQETQYF
TRBV7-2	-	-	TRBJ2-5	14	TGTGCCAGCAGCTTAGTGGCGGTACAAGAGACCCAGTACTTC	CASSLVAVQETQYF
TRBV4-3	-	-	TRBJ2-1	16	TGCGCCAGCAGCCAAGATCCGAGGGGCTCCTACAATGAGCAGTTCTTC	CASSQDPRGSYNEQFF
TRBV7-9	TRBD1	-	TRBJ1-4	16	TGTGCCAGCAGCGGAGGGGACAGGGAGATTAATGAAAAACTGTTTTTT	CASSGGDREINEKLFF
TRBV12-3/TRBV12-4	-	few	TRBJ1-1	14	TGTGCCAGCAGGCGAGGAGGGACCGACACTGAAGCTTTCTTT	CASRRGGTDTEAFF
TRBV4-2	TRBD2	-	TRBJ2-3	19	TGTGCCAGCAGCGGGCTTAGCGGGAGAAGGAAGTTTCCGCCAGATACGCAGTATTTT	CASSGLSGRRKFPPDTQYF
TRBV5-1	-	few	TRBJ1-3	15	TGCGCCAGCAGCTTGGGAGAGGAGTCTGGAAACACCATATATTTT	CASSLGEESGNTIYF
TRBV29-1	TRBD1	-	TRBJ1-1	12	TGCAGCGCTGTACAGGGGTGGGCTGAAGCTTTCTTT	CSAVQGWAEAFF
TRBV11-2	-	-	TRBJ1-4	13	TGTGCCAGCAGCTTTCGACAGAGTGAAAAACTGTTTTTT	CASSFRQSEKLFF
TRBV7-2	TRBD2	-	TRBJ2-7	15	TGTGCCAGCAGCTTACGGCGGGAGAGGAGCTACGAGCAGTACTTC	CASSLRRERSYEQYF
TRBV6-1	-	-	TRBJ2-5	14	TGTGCCAGTGGGCCGGGGGGCCGTTTAGAGACCCAGTACTTC	CASGPGGRLETQYF
TRBV5-6	-	-	TRBJ1-5	16	TGTGCCAGCAGCGGGGGGGGACCCTCCCCCATTCAGCCCCAGCATTTT	CASSGGGPSPIQPQHF
TRBV28	-	-	TRBJ2-1	15	TGTGCCAGCAGCGAAACGGGACCCCCCTACAATGAGCAGTTCTTC	CASSETGPPYNEQFF
TRBV12-3/TRBV12-4	TRBD1	-	TRBJ2-5	14	TGTGCCAGCAGCCATGTCGGGACAGCGGAGACCCAGTACTTC	CASSHVGTAETQYF
TRBV6-2/TRBV6-3	TRBD2	-	TRBJ2-1	19	TGTGCCAGCAGTACACTACCTACTAGCGCCCATTACTCCTACAATGAGCAGTTCTTC	CASSTLPTSAHYSYNEQFF
TRBV11-3	-	-	TRBJ2-7	12	TGTGCCAGCAGCGGGGCTAGCGCTGAGCAGTACTTC	CASSGASAEQYF
TRBV20-1	-	few	TRBJ1-1	15	TGCAGTGCTAGTGGCGGGAGTTCACGGGACACTGAAGCTTTCTTT	CSASGGSSRDTEAFF
TRBV7-3	-	-	TRBJ2-3	15	TGTGCCAGCAGCTTACCTAGCCTGGGGACAGATACGCAGTATTTT	CASSLPSLGTDTQYF
TRBV7-2	-	-	TRBJ1-6	14	TGTGCCAGCACCGTAGATTACAGGGCGTCACCCCTCCACTTT	CASTVDYRASPLHF